What follows are 28 T cell receptor beta chains derived from one specimen sequenced in a study of blood T cell repertoires in COVID-19. Data came from immunoSEQ multiplex PCR; TCRdb stores just in-frame clones and leaves some out. In the table there are 75,000 to 100,000 clones, approximately 90% of which are singletons. Sequenced sample: peripheral blood. These receptors originate from a human donor in a cohort sampled during active COVID-19.

The chain uses TRBV4-3 and TRBJ2-7, with TRBD1 matching 8 bases. This CDR3 has 15 amino acids. Germline CDR1 reads LGHNA; CDR2 reads YSLEER. Trimming took 4 bases from V and 3 from J; bases not matched to a gene: 8. CDR3 bases: TGCGCCAGCAGCCTCCTGGACAGGGTTCGCTACGAGCAGTACTTC. Translation gives CASSLLDRVRYEQYF.

This chain uses TRBV6-2 or TRBV6-3 with TRBJ2-7, with TRBD2 matching over 14 bases. CDR1 and CDR2 from the germline V gene are MNHEY and SVGEGT. The CDR3 sequence is 20 residues long. Unmatched junction bases numbered 14, after V lost 2 bases and J lost 2 bases. Here the CDR3 reads CASSYKPGLAGAIIPYEQYF. CDR3 nucleotides: TGTGCCAGCAGTTACAAACCGGGACTAGCGGGAGCCATAATCCCCTACGAGCAGTACTTC.

The chain links TRBV6-5 to TRBJ2-3; D is uncertain. V was pared by 0 bases and J by 0 bases, with 4 bases between. Germline V gene sequence: CDR1 MNHEY, CDR2 SVGAGI. This CDR3 is 14 amino acids long. This CDR3 reads CASSYSTSTDTQYF. DNA for the CDR3: TGTGCCAGCAGTTACTCCACTAGCACAGATACGCAGTATTTT.

V gene TRBV4-1 combines with J gene TRBJ1-3; possible D gene TRBD1, 5 bases. V was shortened by 0 bases and J by 3 bases, with 6 bases between the two germline ends. The CDR3 sequence is 14 residues long. Germline V lookup: CDR1 MGHRA, CDR2 YSYEKL. The chain's CDR3 is CASSQDRVGNTIYF. Here the CDR3 DNA reads TGCGCCAGCAGCCAAGACAGGGTTGGAAACACCATATATTTT.

This clone ranks as large. The chain recombines TRBV7-2 with TRBJ1-1, with 9 bases that match TRBD1. Looked up from germline, CDR1 is SGHTA and CDR2 is FQGNSA. CDR3 length equals 13 residues. V trimming: 5 bases; J trimming: 4 bases; junction bases outside the gene matches: 2. The CDR3 nucleotides are TGTGCCAGCAGCCCGACAGGGGGCACTGAAGCTTTCTTT. Its translation: CASSPTGGTEAFF. The variable domain in full, with the rest retrieved from reference TRBV7-2 and TRBJ1-1, is GAGVSQSPSNKVTEKGKDVELRCDPISGHTALYWYRQSLGQGLEFLIYFQGNSAPDKSGLPSDRFSAERTGGSVSTLTIQRTQQEDSAVYLCASSPTGGTEAFFGQGTRLTVV.

This sequence joins TRBV9 and TRBJ2-7; 8 bases fit TRBD1. The CDR3 is made up of 15 amino acids. Trimming took 0 bases from V and 3 from J; bases not matched to a gene: 5. Germline V lookup: CDR1 SGDLS, CDR2 YYNGEE. Here the CDR3 reads CASSVAGTGDYEQYF. CDR3 DNA sequence: TGTGCCAGCAGCGTAGCCGGGACAGGAGACTACGAGCAGTACTTC.

This rearrangement joins TRBV14 to TRBJ2-1; 9 bases fit TRBD2. The V gene end was trimmed by 1 base and the J gene end by 13 bases; junction bases not matched to a gene: 5. The CDR3 is 13 amino acids. CDR1 and CDR2 from the germline V gene are SGHDN and FVKESK. In nucleotides, the CDR3 is TGTGCCAGCAGCCAAGTGTTGGGACTAGCTCAGTTCTTC. It translates to CASSQVLGLAQFF. The whole variable domain, filled in from reference TRBV14 and TRBJ2-1, reads EAGVTQFPSHSVIEKGQTVTLRCDPISGHDNLYWYRRVMGKEIKFLLHFVKESKQDESGMPNNRFLAERTGGTYSTLKVQPAELEDSGVYFCASSQVLGLAQFFGPGTRLTVL.

The chain recombines TRBV5-1 with TRBJ2-1, with a weak D call TRBD2 (6 bases). This CDR3 has 14 residues. V was clipped by 3 bases and J by 7 bases, with 14 bases between them. Germline V gives CDR1 SGHRS, CDR2 YFSETQ. For the CDR3, the DNA is TGCGCCAGCAGCTCGACTAGGGGTGGTAATGAGCAGTTCTTC. Residues: CASSSTRGGNEQFF.

This chain joins TRBV24-1 and TRBJ2-3, with 8 positions matching TRBD1. With V trimmed by 2 bases and J by 4 bases, 4 bases remained unmatched. The CDR3 covers 15 residues. Germline V gives CDR1 KGHDR, CDR2 SFDVKD. The CDR3 is CATSDWAGGPDTQYF. The CDR3 DNA is TGTGCCACCAGTGATTGGGCAGGGGGCCCAGATACGCAGTATTTT.

This chain links TRBV9 with TRBJ1-5; D is ambiguous. Trimming took off 0 bases at V and 7 bases at J, with 8 bases between the two ends. Germline V CDR1 and CDR2: SGDLS, YYNGEE. CDR3 length: 13 residues. The CDR3 spells CASSVDVGQPQHF. The CDR3 coding sequence is TGTGCCAGCAGCGTAGATGTCGGGCAGCCCCAGCATTTT.

The genes are TRBV24-1 and TRBJ1-2; 10 positions match TRBD1. Germline values: CDR1 KGHDR, CDR2 SFDVKD. Germline trimming cut 7 bases from V and 3 bases from J; bases unmatched to any gene: 1. The CDR3 length is 13 residues. The CDR3 loop is CATRGTGDYGYTF. The CDR3, as DNA: TGTGCCACCAGAGGGACAGGGGACTATGGCTACACCTTC.

V usage is TRBV7-8 and J usage is TRBJ1-1, with TRBD1 as a possible D gene (6 bases). The CDR3 totals 15 residues. The V and J ends lost 3 bases and 3 bases respectively, with 14 bases between them. Germline values: CDR1 SGHVS, CDR2 FQNEAQ. CDR3 in amino acids: CASSLLGGRDTEAFF. In DNA form, the CDR3 reads TGTGCCAGCAGCTTGCTCGGGGGGCGGGACACTGAAGCTTTCTTT. Using reference TRBV7-8 and TRBJ1-1 for the parts outside the CDR3, the full variable domain is GAGVSQSPRYKVAKRGQDVALRCDPISGHVSLFWYQQALGQGPEFLTYFQNEAQLDKSGLPSDRFFAERPEGSVSTLKIQRTQQEDSAVYLCASSLLGGRDTEAFFGQGTRLTVV.

The chain couples TRBV7-9 to TRBJ1-2, with 8 bases lining up with TRBD1. This CDR3 region has 16 residues. Germline assignment: CDR1 SEHNR and CDR2 FQNEAQ (reference sequence). Germline trimming cut 6 bases from V and 0 bases from J; bases unmatched to any gene: 9. The CDR3 bases are TGTGCCAGCAGTCCGGGGGCAGGGGGCGCTAACTATGGCTACACCTTC. This gives the protein CASSPGAGGANYGYTF.

The V and J genes are TRBV27 and TRBJ1-2; D is undetermined. CDR1 is MNHEY and CDR2 is SMNVEV in the germline V gene (reference sequence). Trimming took off 5 bases at V and 8 bases at J, with 24 bases between the two ends. The CDR3 totals 16 residues. The CDR3 region has the DNA TGTGCCAGCAGTACACAACCCAGCGCGCCTCCGCGGGGCTACACCTTC. Translation: CASSTQPSAPPRGYTF.

This rearrangement joins TRBV14 to TRBJ1-2, with 8 bases lining up with TRBD1. CDR3 size: 15 residues. Unmatched junction bases numbered 8, after V lost 3 bases and J lost 5 bases. Looked up from germline, CDR1 is SGHDN and CDR2 is FVKESK. CDR3 DNA: TGTGCCAGCAGCCAGCCGGGACAGGCTCGTTATGGCTACACCTTC. Translation: CASSQPGQARYGYTF.

The chain links TRBV27 to TRBJ1-6; unclear D gene. The V gene's germline CDR1 is MNHEY and CDR2 SMNVEV (reference sequence). Trimming took off 4 bases at V and 0 bases at J, with 13 bases between the two ends. This CDR3 is 17 amino acids long. For the CDR3, the DNA is TGTGCCAGCAGTTCTCTGACAACCAGCTCCTATAATTCACCCCTCCACTTT. Protein product: CASSSLTTSSYNSPLHF.

CDR3 loop: CASSQDGQITYGYTF. CDR3 nucleotides: TGTGCCAGCAGCCAAGATGGACAGATCACCTATGGCTACACCTTC. The chain carries TRBV3-1 (or the pseudogene TRBV3-2) and TRBJ1-2, with D possibly being TRBD1 (6 bases). There are 15 residues in the CDR3. Germline-derived CDR1 and CDR2 are LGHDT and YNNKEL (reference sequence). V was clipped by 0 bases and J by 4 bases, with 12 bases between them.

This chain uses TRBV2 with TRBJ2-5, with TRBD1 matching over 8 bases. With V trimmed by 2 bases and J by 5 bases, 10 bases remained unmatched. Looked up from germline, CDR1 is SNHLY and CDR2 is FYNNEI. There are 16 residues in the CDR3. This chain's CDR3 is CASSEYFQGARETQYF. The CDR3 region has the DNA TGTGCCAGCAGTGAATATTTTCAGGGGGCTAGGGAGACCCAGTACTTC. The entire variable domain, with the rest obtained from reference TRBV2 and TRBJ2-5, is as follows: EPEVTQTPSHQVTQMGQEVILRCVPISNHLYFYWYRQILGQKVEFLVSFYNNEISEKSEIFDDQFSVERPDGSNFTLKIRSTKLEDSAMYFCASSEYFQGARETQYFGPGTRLLVL.

The chain is built from TRBV7-2 and TRBJ1-1; a weak D match, TRBD1 (6 bases). V shed 2 bases and J shed 5 bases, with 15 bases lying between them. The CDR3 is 15 residues long. The germline V gene encodes CDR1 SGHTA and CDR2 FQGNSA. This CDR3 reads CASSLSYRDVTEAFF. CDR3 DNA sequence: TGTGCCAGCAGCTTAAGTTACAGGGACGTGACTGAAGCTTTCTTT.

This clone showed up just once. This chain uses TRBV19 with TRBJ2-3; 9 bases line up with TRBD2. The V segment lost 6 bases and the J segment 2 bases; nucleotides outside the gene matches: 9. This CDR3 has 16 residues. CDR1 LNHDA and CDR2 SQIVND come from the germline V gene (reference sequence). CDR3 bases: TGTGCCAGTAGCCGGGGAGCGGGAGGTTACACAGATACGCAGTATTTT. Its translation is CASSRGAGGYTDTQYF.

This rearrangement joins TRBV27 to TRBJ1-6; TRBD1 agrees at 8 bases. The length of the CDR3 is 18 residues. Germline V gene sequence: CDR1 MNHEY, CDR2 SMNVEV (reference sequence). After removal of 4 bases from V and 6 bases from J, the junction contained 14 bases not matched to a gene. CDR3 loop: CASSSRTGSRKGNSPLHF. As DNA, the CDR3 is TGTGCCAGCAGTTCTAGGACAGGGTCTAGGAAAGGTAATTCACCCCTCCACTTT.

V usage is TRBV2 and J usage is TRBJ1-1; 12 nucleotides agree with TRBD1. This CDR3 has 13 residues. Germline V CDR1 and CDR2: SNHLY, FYNNEI. Trimming removed 5 bases from V and 6 bases from J; junction bases left unmatched: 1. DNA for the CDR3: TGTGCCAGCAGTTGGGACAGGGGGCCTGAAGCTTTCTTT. Its translation: CASSWDRGPEAFF.

The rearrangement joins TRBV29-1 to TRBJ2-7; 8 nucleotides align to TRBD1. V dropped 1 base and J dropped 0; count of bases not matched to a gene: 2. CDR1 and CDR2 (germline): SQVTM, ANQGSEA. The CDR3 covers 14 residues. The CDR3 region has the DNA TGCAGCGTTGAAGGGACAGGGAACTCCTACGAGCAGTACTTC. Translating gives CSVEGTGNSYEQYF.

The genes are TRBV4-1 and TRBJ1-1; 7 positions agree with TRBD1. Germline values: CDR1 MGHRA, CDR2 YSYEKL. V lost 2 bases and J lost 4; bases outside the gene matches: 4. The CDR3 is 14 amino acids. For the CDR3, the DNA is TGCGCCAGCAGCCAATTTCCAGGGGGCACTGAAGCTTTCTTT. Amino acids: CASSQFPGGTEAFF.

The chain couples TRBV19 to TRBJ2-5; D unclear. Germline V gives CDR1 LNHDA, CDR2 SQIVND (reference sequence). The V end lost 1 base, the J end lost 5 bases, and 14 bases lay between the germline ends. The CDR3 is 15 residues long. The CDR3 loop is CASSIVAGLSETQYF. The CDR3 DNA is TGTGCCAGTAGTATAGTCGCAGGATTGTCGGAGACCCAGTACTTC.

The chain is built from TRBV30 and TRBJ2-3, with 10 positions matching TRBD1. This CDR3 has 15 residues. Germline V gene sequence: CDR1 GTSNPN, CDR2 SVGIG (reference sequence). Unmatched junction bases numbered 9, after V lost 2 bases and J lost 7 bases. CDR3 residues: CAWSSPGQGPYTQYF. The CDR3 region has the DNA TGTGCCTGGAGTTCCCCGGGACAGGGGCCATATACGCAGTATTTT. The variable domain in full, completed from reference TRBV30 and TRBJ2-3, reads SQTIHQWPATLVQPVGSPLSLECTVEGTSNPNLYWYRQAAGRGLQLLFYSVGIGQISSEVPQNLSASRPQDRQFILSSKKLLLSDSGFYLCAWSSPGQGPYTQYFGPGTRLTVL.

The V gene is TRBV4-2, the J gene TRBJ2-6; unclear D gene. Looked up from germline, CDR1 is LGHNA and CDR2 is YNFKEQ. V was trimmed by 4 bases and J by 0 bases, leaving 16 bases between them. The CDR3 covers 18 residues. As DNA, the CDR3 is TGTGCCAGCAGCCTCGACTCAGATGTAAGCTCTGGGGCCAACGTCCTGACTTTC. This gives the protein CASSLDSDVSSGANVLTF.

The chain links TRBV7-9 to TRBJ2-4; 9 bases line up with TRBD1. Trimming cost V 4 bases and J 0 bases; bases outside gene matches: 4. CDR3 size: 16 residues. Germline CDR1 reads SEHNR; CDR2 reads FQNEAQ (reference sequence). CDR3 loop: CASSSGQGAAKNIQYF. In DNA, the CDR3 is TGTGCCAGCAGCTCGGGACAGGGTGCAGCCAAAAACATTCAGTACTTC.